These T cell receptor beta chains were read from a single sample in a study of cytomegalovirus exposure and HLA in healthy donors. Only in-frame clones appear in the TCRdb table, and some are missing; sequencing was by immunoSEQ multiplex PCR. Found here are more than 85,000 clones, roughly 83% of them singletons; the top ten hold about 3.5%. Sequences were obtained from PBMCs. Receptors originate from a male donor in good health and CMV-seropositive. Both conserved end residues are part of each CDR3. A D gene is named only where the DNA matches it firmly. Some rows mark clone size as missing; the rest say once, few, many or name a class of expanded clone.

len	j_gene	d_gene	abundance	v_gene	CDR3nt	CDR3aa
16	TRBJ2-2	TRBD2	.	TRBV9	TGTGCCAGCAGCGTGTATAGCGGGGGAAACACCGGGGAGCTGTTTTTT	CASSVYSGGNTGELFF
14	TRBJ1-1	.	few	TRBV7-9	TGTGCCAGCAGCTTACTGGGGGGGGTCACTGAAGCTTTCTTT	CASSLLGGVTEAFF
16	TRBJ1-2	.	.	TRBV19	TGTGCCAGTAGTACCGTATGGGACACCTTAAACTATGGCTACACCTTC	CASSTVWDTLNYGYTF
14	TRBJ2-2	.	.	TRBV5-4	TGTGCCAGCAGCCGAACTTCGAACACCGGGGAGCTGTTTTTT	CASSRTSNTGELFF
16	TRBJ1-2	TRBD1	.	TRBV9	TGTGCCAGCAGCGTAGCGGACAGGGCCCCCAACTATGGCTACACCTTC	CASSVADRAPNYGYTF
12	TRBJ1-2	TRBD1	.	TRBV5-1	TGCGCCAGCAGCTTGGAGGGGGCCGGCTACACCTTC	CASSLEGAGYTF
14	TRBJ1-1	.	few	TRBV30	TGTGCCTGGAGTGTATTCGGCAGGTTCACTGAAGCTTTCTTT	CAWSVFGRFTEAFF
15	TRBJ2-1	TRBD1	.	TRBV6-1	TGTGCCAGCAGTGAGGACAGGGAGGTTTCCGATGAGCAGTTCTTC	CASSEDREVSDEQFF
15	TRBJ2-3	.	.	TRBV5-1	TGCGCCAGCAGCTTGGGGGGCCGGACCCCGGATACGCAGTATTTT	CASSLGGRTPDTQYF
16	TRBJ2-2	TRBD1	.	TRBV7-2	TGTGCCAGCAGCCCGTGGACAGGGAGGAGGGCCGGGGAGCTGTTTTTT	CASSPWTGRRAGELFF
14	TRBJ2-7	.	.	TRBV7-2	TGTGCCAGCAGCTTAGCATTTAACCGGGACGAGCAGTACTTC	CASSLAFNRDEQYF
15	TRBJ1-5	TRBD1	.	TRBV6-5	TGTGCCAGCAGTTTAGGGGGCCTTAGCAATCAGCCCCAGCATTTT	CASSLGGLSNQPQHF
11	TRBJ2-7	.	.	TRBV30	TGTGCCTGGAGTGACAGGGACGAGCAGTACTTC	CAWSDRDEQYF
14	TRBJ1-1	.	.	TRBV30	TGTGCCTCAAGAAACACAGGGATGAACACTGAAGCTTTCTTT	CASRNTGMNTEAFF
15	TRBJ2-5	TRBD2	once	TRBV19	TGTGCCAGTAGTCGGACTAGCGGGGGGAAGGTGACCCAGTACTTC	CASSRTSGGKVTQYF
13	TRBJ2-5	.	once	TRBV15	TGTGCCACCAGAAGGGGTGCGCAAGAGACCCAGTACTTC	CATRRGAQETQYF
13	TRBJ1-5	.	.	TRBV11-2	TGTGCCAGCAGCTTAGTATCCAGTCAGCCCCAGCATTTT	CASSLVSSQPQHF